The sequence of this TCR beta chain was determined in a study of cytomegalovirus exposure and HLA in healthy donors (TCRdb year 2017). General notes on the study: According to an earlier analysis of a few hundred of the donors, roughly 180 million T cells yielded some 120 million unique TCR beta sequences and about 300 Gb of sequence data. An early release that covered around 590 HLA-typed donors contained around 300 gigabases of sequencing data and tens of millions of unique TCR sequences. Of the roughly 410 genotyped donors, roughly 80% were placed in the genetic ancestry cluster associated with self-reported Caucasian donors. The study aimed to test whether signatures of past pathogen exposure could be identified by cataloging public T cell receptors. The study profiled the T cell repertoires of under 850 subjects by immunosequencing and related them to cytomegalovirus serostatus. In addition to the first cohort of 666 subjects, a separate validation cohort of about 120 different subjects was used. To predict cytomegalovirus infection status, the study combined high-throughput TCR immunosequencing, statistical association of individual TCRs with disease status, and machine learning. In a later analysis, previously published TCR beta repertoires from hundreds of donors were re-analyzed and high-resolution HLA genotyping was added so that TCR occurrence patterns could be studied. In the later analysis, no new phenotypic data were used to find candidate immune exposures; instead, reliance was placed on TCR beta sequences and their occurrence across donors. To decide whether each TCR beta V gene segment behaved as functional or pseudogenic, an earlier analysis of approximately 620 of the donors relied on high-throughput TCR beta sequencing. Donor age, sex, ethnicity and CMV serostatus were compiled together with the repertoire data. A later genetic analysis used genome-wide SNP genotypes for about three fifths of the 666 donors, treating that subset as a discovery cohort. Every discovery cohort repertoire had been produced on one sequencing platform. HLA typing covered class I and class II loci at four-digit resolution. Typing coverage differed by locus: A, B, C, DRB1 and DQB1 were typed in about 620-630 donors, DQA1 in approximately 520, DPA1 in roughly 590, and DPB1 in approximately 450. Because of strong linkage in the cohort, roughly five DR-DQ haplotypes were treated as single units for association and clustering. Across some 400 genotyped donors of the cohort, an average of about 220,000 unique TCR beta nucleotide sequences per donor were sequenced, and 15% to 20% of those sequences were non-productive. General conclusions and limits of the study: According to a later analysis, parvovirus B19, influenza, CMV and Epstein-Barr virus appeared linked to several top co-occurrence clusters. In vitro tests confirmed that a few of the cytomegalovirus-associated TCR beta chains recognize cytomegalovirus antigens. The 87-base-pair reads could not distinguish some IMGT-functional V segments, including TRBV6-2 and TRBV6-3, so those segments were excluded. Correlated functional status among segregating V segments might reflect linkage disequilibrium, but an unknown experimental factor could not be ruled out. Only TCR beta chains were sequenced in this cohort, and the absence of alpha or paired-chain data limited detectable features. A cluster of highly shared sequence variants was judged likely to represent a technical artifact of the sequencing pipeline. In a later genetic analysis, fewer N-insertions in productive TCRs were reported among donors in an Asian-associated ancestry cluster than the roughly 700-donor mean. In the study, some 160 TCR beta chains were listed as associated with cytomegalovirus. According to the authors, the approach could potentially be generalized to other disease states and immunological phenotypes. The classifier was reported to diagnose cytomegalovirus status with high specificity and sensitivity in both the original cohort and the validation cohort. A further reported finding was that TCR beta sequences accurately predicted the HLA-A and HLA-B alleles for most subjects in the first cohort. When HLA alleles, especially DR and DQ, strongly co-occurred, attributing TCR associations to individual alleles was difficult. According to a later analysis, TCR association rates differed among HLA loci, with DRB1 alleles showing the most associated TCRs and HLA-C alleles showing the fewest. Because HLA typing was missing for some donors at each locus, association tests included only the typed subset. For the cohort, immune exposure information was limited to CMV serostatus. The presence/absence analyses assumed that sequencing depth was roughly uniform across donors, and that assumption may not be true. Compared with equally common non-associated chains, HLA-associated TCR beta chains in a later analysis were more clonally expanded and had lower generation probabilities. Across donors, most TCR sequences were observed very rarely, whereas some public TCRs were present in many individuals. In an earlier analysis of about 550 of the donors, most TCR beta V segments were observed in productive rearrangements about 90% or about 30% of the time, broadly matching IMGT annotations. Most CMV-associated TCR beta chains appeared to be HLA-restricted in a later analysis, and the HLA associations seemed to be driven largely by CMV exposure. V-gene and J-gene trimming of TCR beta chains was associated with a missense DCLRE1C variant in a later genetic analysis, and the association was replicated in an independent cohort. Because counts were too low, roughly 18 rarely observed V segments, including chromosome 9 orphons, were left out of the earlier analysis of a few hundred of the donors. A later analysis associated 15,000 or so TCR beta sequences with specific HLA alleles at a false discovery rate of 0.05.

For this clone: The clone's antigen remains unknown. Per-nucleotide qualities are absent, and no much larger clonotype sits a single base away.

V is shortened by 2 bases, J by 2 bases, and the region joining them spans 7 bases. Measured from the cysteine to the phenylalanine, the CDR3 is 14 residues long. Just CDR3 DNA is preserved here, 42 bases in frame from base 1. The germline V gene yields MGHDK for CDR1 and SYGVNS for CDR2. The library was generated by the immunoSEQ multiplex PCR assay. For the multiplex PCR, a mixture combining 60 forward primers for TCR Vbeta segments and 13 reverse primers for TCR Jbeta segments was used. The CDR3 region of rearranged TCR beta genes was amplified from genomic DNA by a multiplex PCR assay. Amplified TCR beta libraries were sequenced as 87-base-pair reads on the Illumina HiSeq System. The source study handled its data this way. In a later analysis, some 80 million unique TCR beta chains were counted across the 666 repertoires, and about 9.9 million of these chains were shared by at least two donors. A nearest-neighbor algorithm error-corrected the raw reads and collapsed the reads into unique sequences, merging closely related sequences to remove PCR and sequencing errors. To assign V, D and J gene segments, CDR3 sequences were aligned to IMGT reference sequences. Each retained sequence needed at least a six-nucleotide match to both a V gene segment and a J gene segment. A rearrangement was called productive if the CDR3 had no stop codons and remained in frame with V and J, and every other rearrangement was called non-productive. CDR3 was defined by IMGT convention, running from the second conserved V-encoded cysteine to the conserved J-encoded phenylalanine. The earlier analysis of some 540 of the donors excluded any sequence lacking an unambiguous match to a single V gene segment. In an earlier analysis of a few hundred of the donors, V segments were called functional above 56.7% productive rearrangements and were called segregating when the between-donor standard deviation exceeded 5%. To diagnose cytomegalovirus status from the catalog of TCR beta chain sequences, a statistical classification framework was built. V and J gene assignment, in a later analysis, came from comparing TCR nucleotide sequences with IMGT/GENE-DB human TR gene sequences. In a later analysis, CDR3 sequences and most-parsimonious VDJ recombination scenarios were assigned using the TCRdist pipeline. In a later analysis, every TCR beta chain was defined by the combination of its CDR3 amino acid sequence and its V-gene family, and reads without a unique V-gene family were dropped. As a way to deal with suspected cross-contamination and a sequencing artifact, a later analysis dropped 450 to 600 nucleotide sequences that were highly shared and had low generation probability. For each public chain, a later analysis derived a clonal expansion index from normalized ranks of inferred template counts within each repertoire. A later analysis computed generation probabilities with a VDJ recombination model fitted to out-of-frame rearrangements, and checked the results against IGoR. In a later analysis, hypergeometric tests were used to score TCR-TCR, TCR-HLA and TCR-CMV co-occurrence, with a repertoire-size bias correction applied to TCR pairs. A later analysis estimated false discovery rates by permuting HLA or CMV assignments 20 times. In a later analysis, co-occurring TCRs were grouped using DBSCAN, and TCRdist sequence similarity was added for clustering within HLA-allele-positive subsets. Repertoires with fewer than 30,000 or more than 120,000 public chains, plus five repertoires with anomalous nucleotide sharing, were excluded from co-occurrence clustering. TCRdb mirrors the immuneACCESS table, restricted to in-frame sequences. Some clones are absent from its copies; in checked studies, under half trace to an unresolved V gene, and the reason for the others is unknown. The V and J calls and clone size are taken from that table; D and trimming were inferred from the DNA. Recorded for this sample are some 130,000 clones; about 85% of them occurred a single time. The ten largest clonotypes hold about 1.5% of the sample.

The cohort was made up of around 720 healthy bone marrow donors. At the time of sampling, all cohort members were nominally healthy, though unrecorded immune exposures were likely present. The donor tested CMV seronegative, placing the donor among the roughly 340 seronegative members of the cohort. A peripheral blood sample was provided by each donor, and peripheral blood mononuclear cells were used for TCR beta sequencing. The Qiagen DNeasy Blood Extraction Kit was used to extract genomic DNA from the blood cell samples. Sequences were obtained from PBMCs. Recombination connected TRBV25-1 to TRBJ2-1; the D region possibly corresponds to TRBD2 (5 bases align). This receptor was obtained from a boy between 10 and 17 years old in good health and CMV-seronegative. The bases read TGTGCCAGCAGTGAACTAGCCCCCTACAATGAGCAGTTCTTC. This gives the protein CASSELAPYNEQFF. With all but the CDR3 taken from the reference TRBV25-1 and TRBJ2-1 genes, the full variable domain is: EADIYQTPRYLVIGTGKKITLECSQTMGHDKMYWYQQDPGMELHLIHYSYGVNSTEKGDLSSESTVSRIRTEHFPLTLESARPSHTSQYLCASSELAPYNEQFFGPGTRLTVL.